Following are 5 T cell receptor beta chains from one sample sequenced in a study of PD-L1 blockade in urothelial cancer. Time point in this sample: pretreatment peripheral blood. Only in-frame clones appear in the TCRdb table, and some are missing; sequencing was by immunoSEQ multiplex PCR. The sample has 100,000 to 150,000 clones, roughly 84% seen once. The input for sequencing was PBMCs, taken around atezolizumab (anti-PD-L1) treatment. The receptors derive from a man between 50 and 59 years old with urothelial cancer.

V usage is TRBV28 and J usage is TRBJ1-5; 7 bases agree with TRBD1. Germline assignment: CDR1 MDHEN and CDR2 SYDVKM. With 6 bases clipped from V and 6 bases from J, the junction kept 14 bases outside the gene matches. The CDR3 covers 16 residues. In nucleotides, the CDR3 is TGTGCCAGCAGGAATACCGGGACAGCGAGGGGTCAGCCCCAGCATTTT. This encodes CASRNTGTARGQPQHF. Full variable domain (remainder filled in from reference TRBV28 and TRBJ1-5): DVKVTQSSRYLVKRTGEKVFLECVQDMDHENMFWYRQDPGLGLRLIYFSYDVKMKEKGDIPEGYSVSREKKERFSLILESASTNQTSMYLCASRNTGTARGQPQHFGDGTRLSIL.

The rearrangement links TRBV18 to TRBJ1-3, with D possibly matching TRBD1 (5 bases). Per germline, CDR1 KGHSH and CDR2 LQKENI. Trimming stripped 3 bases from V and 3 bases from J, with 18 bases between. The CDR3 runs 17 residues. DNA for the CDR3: TGTGCCAGCTCACCCACCAAACAGGCGACCGTTGGAAACACCATATATTTT. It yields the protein CASSPTKQATVGNTIYF. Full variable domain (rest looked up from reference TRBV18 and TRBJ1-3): NAGVMQNPRHLVRRRGQEARLRCSPMKGHSHVYWYRQLPEEGLKFMVYLQKENIIDESGMPKERFSAEFPKEGPSILRIQQVVRGDSAAYFCASSPTKQATVGNTIYFGEGSWLTVV.

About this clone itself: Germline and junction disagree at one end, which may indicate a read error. The CDR3 region is CASSLTVSGGPYGNEQFF. The CDR3, as DNA: TGTGCCAGCAGCCTAACTGTCTCGGGAGGGCCATACGGCAATGAGCAGTTCTTC. The genes are TRBV7-3 and TRBJ2-1, with 8 bases matching TRBD2. The length of the CDR3 is 18 residues. CDR1 is SGHTA, CDR2 FQGTGA, per germline. The full variable domain, in which reference TRBV7-3 and TRBJ2-1 provide the parts outside the CDR3, is GAGVSQTPSNKVTEKGKYVELRCDPISGHTALYWYRQSLGQGPEFLIYFQGTGAADDSGLPNDRFFAVRPEGSVSTLKIQRTERGDSAVYLCASSLTVSGGPYGNEQFFGPGTRLTVL.

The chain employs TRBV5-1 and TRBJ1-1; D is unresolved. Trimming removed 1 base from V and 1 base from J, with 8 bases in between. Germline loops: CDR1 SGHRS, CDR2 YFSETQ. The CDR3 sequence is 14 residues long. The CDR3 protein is CASSLTAGNTEAFF. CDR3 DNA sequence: TGCGCCAGCAGCTTGACAGCGGGGAACACTGAAGCTTTCTTT.

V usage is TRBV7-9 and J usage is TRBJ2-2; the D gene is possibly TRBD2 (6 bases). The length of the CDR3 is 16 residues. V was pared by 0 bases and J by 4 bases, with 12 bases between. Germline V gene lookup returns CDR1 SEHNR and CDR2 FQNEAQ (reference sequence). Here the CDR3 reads CASSLARGTSTGELFF. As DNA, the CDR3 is TGTGCCAGCAGCTTAGCGAGAGGGACTTCCACCGGGGAGCTGTTTTTT.